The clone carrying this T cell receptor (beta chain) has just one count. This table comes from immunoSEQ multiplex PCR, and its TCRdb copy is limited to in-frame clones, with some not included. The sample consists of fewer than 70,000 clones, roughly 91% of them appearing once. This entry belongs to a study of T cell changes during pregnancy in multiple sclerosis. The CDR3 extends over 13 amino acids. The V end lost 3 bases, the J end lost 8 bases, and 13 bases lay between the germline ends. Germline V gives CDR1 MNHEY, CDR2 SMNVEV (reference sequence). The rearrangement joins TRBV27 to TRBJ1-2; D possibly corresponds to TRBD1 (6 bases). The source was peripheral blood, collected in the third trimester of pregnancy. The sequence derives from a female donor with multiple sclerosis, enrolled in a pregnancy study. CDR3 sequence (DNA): TGTGCCAGCAGTTTTAGGGGGTTTAAGGGCTACACCTTC. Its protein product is CASSFRGFKGYTF.